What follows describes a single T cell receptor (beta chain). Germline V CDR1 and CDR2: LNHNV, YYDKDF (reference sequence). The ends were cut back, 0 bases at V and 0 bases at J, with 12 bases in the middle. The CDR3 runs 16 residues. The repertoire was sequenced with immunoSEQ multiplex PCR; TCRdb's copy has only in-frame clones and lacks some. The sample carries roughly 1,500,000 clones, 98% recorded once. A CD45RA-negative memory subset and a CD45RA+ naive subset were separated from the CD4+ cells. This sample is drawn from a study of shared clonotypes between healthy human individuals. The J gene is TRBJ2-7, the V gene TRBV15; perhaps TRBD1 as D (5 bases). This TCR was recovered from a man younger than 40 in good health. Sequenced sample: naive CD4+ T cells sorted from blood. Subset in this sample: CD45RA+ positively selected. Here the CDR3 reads CATSRDRLGVSYEQYF. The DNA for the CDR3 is TGTGCCACCAGCAGAGATCGTCTAGGGGTCTCCTACGAGCAGTACTTC.